One and the same sample provided the 9 T cell receptor beta chains below, sequenced in a study of shared clonotypes between healthy human individuals (dated by TCRdb to the early 2020s). Libraries were prepared through the immunoSEQ multiplex PCR assay. As stored in TCRdb, this immuneACCESS dataset retains in-frame rearrangements with V and J assigned. A fraction of the clones does not appear; measured against another copy, unresolved V genes explain less than half of the discrepancy, and the remainder lacks a known reason. This sample is represented by approximately 1.4 million clones; approximately 98% of them were singletons. The leading ten clones occupy about 0.45% of the sample. Sequenced: naive CD4+ T cells sorted from blood. Taken with the paper, the label for cell subset or site translates to: CD45RA+ positively selected. These receptors all stem from a man aged 25 to 45 in good health.

The gene calls are TRBV9 and TRBJ1-3; weak D call: TRBD1 (6 bases). CDR1 is SGDLS, CDR2 YYNGEE, per germline. The CDR3 totals 15 residues. Trimming cost V 4 bases and J 4 bases, with 15 bases left between them. The CDR3 protein is CASSTAQGGGNTIYF. For the CDR3, the DNA is TGTGCCAGCAGCACCGCACAGGGTGGAGGAAACACCATATATTTT.

The J gene is TRBJ1-5, the V gene TRBV5-1, with a tentative D call TRBD1 (5 bases). The germline CDR1 and CDR2 sequences are SGHRS and YFSETQ. Deletions cut 4 bases from V and 6 bases from J, with 11 bases between. The CDR3 is made up of 13 amino acids. The CDR3, as DNA: TGCGCCAGCAGCCCAGAAGGGGTTCAGCCCCAGCATTTT. Amino acids: CASSPEGVQPQHF.

The chain carries TRBV18 and TRBJ2-1, with a weak D call TRBD1 (5 bases). The CDR3 is 15 amino acids. In germline, CDR1 is KGHSH, CDR2 LQKENI. V was shortened by 2 bases and J by 5 bases, with 13 bases between the two germline ends. CDR3 DNA: TGTGCCAGCTCACCAGTTCAGCGCAGGGACAATGAGCAGTTCTTC. Translation gives CASSPVQRRDNEQFF.

This clone appeared once. This chain joins TRBV13 and TRBJ2-3; TRBD1 is a possible D gene (5 bases). CDR1 and CDR2 from the germline V gene are PRHDT and FYEKMQ (reference sequence). V was pared by 5 bases and J by 0 bases, with 9 bases between. This CDR3 contains 14 residues. The CDR3 DNA reads as TGTGCCAGCAGCCTCCGACAGAGCACAGATACGCAGTATTTT. As protein: CASSLRQSTDTQYF.

The chain carries TRBV19 and TRBJ2-7; no reliable D call. CDR1 LNHDA and CDR2 SQIVND come from the germline V gene (reference sequence). CDR3 length: 13 amino acids. V was cut by 6 bases and J by 2 bases, with 11 bases left in between. This CDR3 reads CASSPHVTYEQYF. The DNA of the CDR3 is TGTGCCAGTAGCCCACATGTGACCTACGAGCAGTACTTC.

V and J are TRBV18 and TRBJ2-3; TRBD2 might be the D (6 bases). The germline V gene encodes CDR1 KGHSH and CDR2 LQKENI. Trimming removed 5 bases at V and 2 bases at J, with 17 bases between. The length of the CDR3 is 16 residues. The CDR3 protein is CASSSRTIPSTDTQYF. The CDR3 DNA follows: TGTGCCAGCTCATCACGGACTATTCCTTCCACAGATACGCAGTATTTT. Full variable domain (missing parts from reference TRBV18 and TRBJ2-3): NAGVMQNPRHLVRRRGQEARLRCSPMKGHSHVYWYRQLPEEGLKFMVYLQKENIIDESGMPKERFSAEFPKEGPSILRIQQVVRGDSAAYFCASSSRTIPSTDTQYFGPGTRLTVL.

This rearrangement joins TRBV7-8 to TRBJ2-1, with a tentative D call TRBD2 (6 bases). CDR1 and CDR2 from the germline V gene are SGHVS and FQNEAQ. The CDR3 spans 13 residues. V dropped 1 base and J dropped 6 bases, with 7 bases sitting between them. In nucleotides, the CDR3 is TGTGCCAGCAGCTTAGGGAGGGTCAATGAGCAGTTCTTC. Its translation is CASSLGRVNEQFF.

About this clone itself: Other DNA sequences in the same sample also yield this CDR3. V and J are TRBV9 and TRBJ1-1; D gene unclear. The CDR3 extends over 13 amino acids. Per germline, CDR1 SGDLS and CDR2 YYNGEE. V shed 1 base and J shed 0 bases, with 4 bases lying between them. CDR3 sequence reads: CASSVSMNTEAFF. The CDR3 DNA reads as TGTGCCAGCAGCGTATCGATGAACACTGAAGCTTTCTTT.

The chain has TRBV6-6 and TRBJ1-2; D call uncertain. In germline, CDR1 is MNHNY, CDR2 SVGAGI (reference sequence). Trimming stripped 0 bases from V and 7 bases from J, with 3 bases between. The CDR3 extends over 11 amino acids. CDR3 sequence reads: CASSYSTGYTF. CDR3 bases: TGTGCCAGCAGTTACTCTACTGGCTACACCTTC.